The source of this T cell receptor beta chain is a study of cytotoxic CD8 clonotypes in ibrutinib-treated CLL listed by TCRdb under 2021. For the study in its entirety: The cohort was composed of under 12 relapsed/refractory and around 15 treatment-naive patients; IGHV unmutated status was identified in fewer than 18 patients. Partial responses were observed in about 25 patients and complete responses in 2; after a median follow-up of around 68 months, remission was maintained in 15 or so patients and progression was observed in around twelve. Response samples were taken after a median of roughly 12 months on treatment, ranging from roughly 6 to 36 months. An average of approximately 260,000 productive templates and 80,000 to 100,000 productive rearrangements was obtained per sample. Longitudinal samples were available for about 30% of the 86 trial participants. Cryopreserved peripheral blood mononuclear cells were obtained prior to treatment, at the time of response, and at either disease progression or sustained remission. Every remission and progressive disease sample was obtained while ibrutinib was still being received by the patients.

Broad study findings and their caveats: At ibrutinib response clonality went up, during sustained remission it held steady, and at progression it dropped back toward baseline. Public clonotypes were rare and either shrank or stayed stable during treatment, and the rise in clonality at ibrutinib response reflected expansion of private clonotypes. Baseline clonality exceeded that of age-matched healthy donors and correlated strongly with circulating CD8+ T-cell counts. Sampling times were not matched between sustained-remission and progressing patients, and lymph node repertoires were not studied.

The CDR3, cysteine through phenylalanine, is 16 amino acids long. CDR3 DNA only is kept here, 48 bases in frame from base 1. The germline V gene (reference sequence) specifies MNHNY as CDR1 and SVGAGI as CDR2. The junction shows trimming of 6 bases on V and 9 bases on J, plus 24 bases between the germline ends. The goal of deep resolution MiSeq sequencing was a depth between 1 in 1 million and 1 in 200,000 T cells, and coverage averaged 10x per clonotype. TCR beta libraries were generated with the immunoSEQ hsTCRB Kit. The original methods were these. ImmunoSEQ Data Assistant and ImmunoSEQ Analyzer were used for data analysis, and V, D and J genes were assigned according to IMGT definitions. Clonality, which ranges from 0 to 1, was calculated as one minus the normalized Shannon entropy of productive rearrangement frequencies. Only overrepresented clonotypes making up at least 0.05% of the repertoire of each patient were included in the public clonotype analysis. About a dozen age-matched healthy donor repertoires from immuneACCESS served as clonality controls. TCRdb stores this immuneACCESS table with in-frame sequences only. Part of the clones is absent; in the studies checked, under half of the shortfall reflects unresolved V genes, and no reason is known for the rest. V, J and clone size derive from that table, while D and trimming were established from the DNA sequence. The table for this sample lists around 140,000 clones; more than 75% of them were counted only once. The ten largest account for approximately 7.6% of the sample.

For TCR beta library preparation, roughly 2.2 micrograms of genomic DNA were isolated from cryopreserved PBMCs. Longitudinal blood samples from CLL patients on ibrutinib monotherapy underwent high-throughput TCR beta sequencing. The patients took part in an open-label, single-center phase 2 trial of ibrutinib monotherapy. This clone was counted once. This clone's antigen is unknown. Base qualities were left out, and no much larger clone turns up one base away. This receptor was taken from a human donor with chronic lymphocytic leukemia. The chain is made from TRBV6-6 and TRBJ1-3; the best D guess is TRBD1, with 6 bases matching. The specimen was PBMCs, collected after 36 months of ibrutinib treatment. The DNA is TGTGCCAGCAGCCACCGGGCGGCTTACAGGGTCCCCACCATATATTTT. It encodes CASSHRAAYRVPTIYF.